The TCR beta chain described here comes from a study of cytomegalovirus exposure and HLA in healthy donors. General study points: The study recorded about 160 TCR beta chains that were cytomegalovirus-associated.

The germline CDR1 and CDR2 sequences are LNHDA and SQIVND (reference sequence). CDR3 length: 15 amino acids. Trimming left V 1 base short and J 0 bases short, with 7 bases between. The data were produced by immunoSEQ multiplex PCR, yet TCRdb's version contains in-frame clones alone and is incomplete. Of roughly 150,000 clones listed, more than 85% were seen once; the top ten hold 0.69%. Points on this clone: Its antigen is still unknown.

The origin of this receptor is a man aged 18 to 30 in good health and CMV-seronegative. The V call is TRBV19, the J call TRBJ2-1; D is uncertain. Sequencing was done on a sample of PBMCs. CDR3 DNA: TGTGCCAGTAGTATAGTACGGAGCTCCTACAATGAGCAGTTCTTC. Its translation is CASSIVRSSYNEQFF.